The 24 T cell receptor beta chains below were found in one sample sequenced in a study of T cell responses to AZD1222 COVID-19 vaccine. Clones were sequenced by immunoSEQ multiplex PCR, and TCRdb holds only the in-frame ones, with some missing. The sample contains 95,000 to 150,000 clones, approximately 85% of which appear only once. Material: peripheral blood, obtained on day 0 of AZD1222 vaccination. The receptors shown here come from an adult in good health.

The chain joins TRBV12-5 to TRBJ2-7; the D is unclear. Trimming removed 1 base at V and 4 bases at J, with 17 bases between. Germline CDR1 LGHNT, CDR2 FRNRAP. The CDR3 spans 16 residues. CDR3 in amino acids: CASGLDHVGQPYEQYF. The CDR3 coding sequence is TGTGCTAGTGGTTTGGACCACGTGGGCCAGCCTTACGAGCAGTACTTC.

The V call is TRBV5-6, the J call TRBJ1-4, with D possibly being TRBD1 (5 bases). V gave up 3 bases and J gave up 7 bases, with 16 bases separating them. Per germline, CDR1 SGHDT and CDR2 YYEEEE. The CDR3 extends over 15 amino acids. DNA for the CDR3: TGTGCCAGCAGCTCTCGGAAGGGACGAGGTGAAAAACTGTTTTTT. It translates to CASSSRKGRGEKLFF. Variable domain in full (rest from reference TRBV5-6 and TRBJ1-4): DAGVTQSPTHLIKTRGQQVTLRCSPKSGHDTVSWYQQALGQGPQFIFQYYEEEERQRGNFPDRFSGHQFPNYSSELNVNALLLGDSALYLCASSSRKGRGEKLFFGSGTQLSVL.

This clone was recorded once. The chain has TRBV4-2 and TRBJ2-7, with D unresolved. Germline V gives CDR1 LGHNA, CDR2 YNFKEQ. The length of the CDR3 is 12 residues. Trimming left V 3 bases short and J 0 bases short, with 3 bases between. In DNA, the CDR3 is TGTGCCAGCAGCCATGACTCCTACGAGCAGTACTTC. Translated: CASSHDSYEQYF.

V is TRBV3-1 (or the pseudogene TRBV3-2) and J is TRBJ1-1; D is uncertain. Per germline, CDR1 LGHDT and CDR2 YNNKEL (reference sequence). The CDR3 has 14 residues. V was shortened by 0 bases and J by 1 base, with 6 bases between the two germline ends. CDR3 sequence: CASSQESPNTEAFF. The CDR3 DNA reads TGTGCCAGCAGCCAAGAGTCGCCGAACACTGAAGCTTTCTTT.

This clone has just a few counts. This chain uses TRBV28 with TRBJ1-2, with TRBD1 as a possible D gene (6 bases). Between the trimmed V and J ends, which lost 8 bases and 8 bases, there was a span of 15 bases. The CDR3 covers 12 residues. Per the germline V gene, CDR1 is MDHEN and CDR2 is SYDVKM. CDR3 loop: CASLIGGRGYTF. CDR3 nucleotides: TGTGCCAGCTTAATAGGGGGGAGAGGCTACACCTTC.

This sequence joins TRBV27 and TRBJ2-5, with 7 bases aligning to TRBD2. The germline gives CDR1 MNHEY, CDR2 SMNVEV (reference sequence). The V and J ends lost 10 bases and 2 bases, in that order; junction bases with no gene match: 10. The CDR3 length is 14 residues. The CDR3 is CATKTLGGQETQYF. Here the CDR3 DNA reads TGTGCCACGAAAACCTTGGGGGGGCAAGAGACCCAGTACTTC.

The chain employs TRBV15 and TRBJ2-2, with D perhaps matching TRBD1 (5 bases). The CDR3 is 14 amino acids. V was shortened by 0 bases and J by 4 bases, with 6 bases between the two germline ends. In germline, CDR1 is LNHNV, CDR2 YYDKDF (reference sequence). CDR3 amino acids: CATSRDQGTGELFF. Written as DNA, the CDR3 is TGTGCCACCAGCAGAGATCAGGGCACCGGGGAGCTGTTTTTT.

V is TRBV19 and J is TRBJ1-5; D remains ambiguous. Germline V lookup: CDR1 LNHDA, CDR2 SQIVND (reference sequence). V lost 3 bases and J lost 4, with 13 bases in between. This CDR3 comprises 15 residues. The CDR3 region has the DNA TGTGCCAGTAGTATTAAGCCGAATGCGAATCAGCCCCAGCATTTT. The encoded protein is CASSIKPNANQPQHF. The complete variable domain, with remaining parts taken from reference TRBV19 and TRBJ1-5, reads DGGITQSPKYLFRKEGQNVTLSCEQNLNHDAMYWYRQDPGQGLRLIYYSQIVNDFQKGDIAEGYSVSREKKESFPLTVTSAQKNPTAFYLCASSIKPNANQPQHFGDGTRLSIL.

The chain links TRBV24-1 to TRBJ1-2; 7 positions match TRBD1. V shed 4 bases and J 4 bases; nucleotides not matched to a gene: 5. The germline V gene has CDR1 KGHDR and CDR2 SFDVKD. This CDR3 region has 14 residues. This CDR3 is CATSDAGTVYGYTF. The DNA of the CDR3 is TGTGCCACCAGTGACGCCGGGACAGTCTATGGCTACACCTTC.

The chain uses TRBV18 and TRBJ1-1, with D possibly being TRBD1 (5 bases). The CDR3 runs to 12 residues. Trimming pared 5 bases from V and 4 bases from J, leaving 8 bases between. The germline V gene has CDR1 KGHSH and CDR2 LQKENI. CDR3 loop: CASSARGTEAFF. CDR3 bases: TGTGCCAGCTCAGCGAGGGGCACTGAAGCTTTCTTT.

The rearrangement uses TRBV5-5 and TRBJ1-5; D unclear. Trimming removed 0 bases from V and 0 bases from J, with 4 bases in between. Germline V gene data show CDR1 as SGHKS and CDR2 as YYEKEE (reference sequence). The CDR3 totals 14 residues. CDR3 sequence: CASSLDSSNQPQHF. The CDR3 bases are TGTGCCAGCAGCTTGGACAGTAGCAATCAGCCCCAGCATTTT.

The chain employs TRBV12-5 and TRBJ2-2, with D maybe TRBD1 (5 bases). Germline CDR1 reads LGHNT; CDR2 reads FRNRAP. The CDR3 extends over 13 amino acids. V was trimmed by 7 bases and J by 8 bases, leaving 14 bases between them. CDR3 sequence: CASDSEKGGELFF. CDR3 DNA: TGTGCTAGTGATTCGGAAAAGGGGGGGGAGCTGTTTTTT.

The rearrangement uses TRBV5-1 and TRBJ2-7; 9 bases fit TRBD1. After removal of 3 bases from V and 3 bases from J, the junction contained 4 bases not matched to a gene. The CDR3 spans 14 residues. Germline V gene sequence: CDR1 SGHRS, CDR2 YFSETQ. CDR3 coding DNA: TGCGCCAGCAGCTATGGGACAGGGAACTACGAGCAGTACTTC. The encoded protein is CASSYGTGNYEQYF.

The chain couples TRBV19 to TRBJ2-7; D may match TRBD1 or TRBD2 (6 bases each). Trimming removed 1 base from V and 0 bases from J, with 10 bases in between. The germline V gene has CDR1 LNHDA and CDR2 SQIVND (reference sequence). The CDR3 has 15 amino acids. The DNA for the CDR3 is TGTGCCAGTAGTATAGGATCGGGGGCCTCCTACGAGCAGTACTTC. It yields the protein CASSIGSGASYEQYF.

The J gene is TRBJ2-3, the V gene TRBV6-1; 12 bases fit TRBD2. With V trimmed by 4 bases and J by 5 bases, 13 bases remained unmatched. From germline, CDR1 is MNHNS and CDR2 SASEGT. The CDR3 loop spans 18 amino acids. This CDR3 reads CASSGVAGLAGHGDTQYF. CDR3 DNA sequence: TGTGCCAGCAGTGGGGTAGCAGGACTAGCGGGGCACGGAGATACGCAGTATTTT.

The CDR3 region has the DNA TGTGCCAGAGGGGGCCCAGGTAAAGGTAATTCACCCCTCCACTTT. Its translation is CARGGPGKGNSPLHF. The chain carries TRBV19 and TRBJ1-6, with 7 bases fitting TRBD1. J lost 6 bases, V lost 9 bases, and 11 bases had no gene match. This CDR3 contains 15 residues. CDR1 and CDR2 (germline): LNHDA, SQIVND (reference sequence).

V and J are TRBV5-4 and TRBJ2-1; 9 bases line up with TRBD2. Per the germline V gene, CDR1 is SGHNT and CDR2 is YYREEE (reference sequence). V was pared by 1 base and J by 6 bases, with 5 bases of the junction left unmatched. This CDR3 spans 15 amino acids. The CDR3 DNA is TGTGCCAGCAGCTTGTTGGTAGCGGGAGTCAATGAGCAGTTCTTC. Translation: CASSLLVAGVNEQFF.

A word on this clone: The germline gene is not matched at one end of the junction; a read error may be the cause. The rearrangement links TRBV19 to TRBJ2-7; perhaps D is TRBD1 or TRBD2 (5 bases each). CDR1 LNHDA and CDR2 SQIVND come from the germline V gene (reference sequence). The CDR3 runs 16 residues. CDR3 sequence (DNA): TGTGCCAGTAGTATCACGCACCCCGTTATGGGGGAGTTTTTGCACTTC. Translation gives CASSITHPVMGEFLHF.

CDR3 protein: CASSVEQRGTGELFF. CDR3 bases: TGTGCCAGCAGCGTAGAACAGCGGGGCACCGGGGAGCTGTTTTTT. The chain links TRBV9 to TRBJ2-2; 7 nucleotides line up with TRBD2. With V trimmed by 0 bases and J by 4 bases, 3 bases remained unmatched. CDR3 length: 15 amino acids. In germline, CDR1 is SGDLS, CDR2 YYNGEE.

This chain connects TRBV10-3 to TRBJ1-2, with TRBD1 as a possible D gene (6 bases). The V gene's germline CDR1 is ENHRY and CDR2 SYGVKD. Trimming cost V 10 bases and J 7 bases, with 16 bases left between them. The CDR3 consists of 12 residues. CDR3 amino acids: CATKEGGSGYTF. Written as DNA, the CDR3 is TGTGCCACCAAGGAGGGGGGCTCTGGCTACACCTTC.

The chain recombines TRBV30 with TRBJ1-1; maybe TRBD1 (5 bases). CDR3 length equals 12 residues. From germline, CDR1 is GTSNPN and CDR2 SVGIG (reference sequence). The CDR3, as DNA: TGTGCTAGGGGAAGAGCGGACACTGAAGCTTTCTTT. Its protein product is CARGRADTEAFF.

CDR3 residues: CASSPSGSAYEQYF. CDR3 bases: TGTGCCAGCAGCCCGAGCGGGAGTGCCTACGAGCAGTACTTC. This chain uses TRBV14 with TRBJ2-7, with 8 bases that match TRBD2. The CDR3 runs to 14 residues. Trimming cost V 4 bases and J 2 bases; bases outside gene matches: 4. CDR1 and CDR2 from the germline V gene are SGHDN and FVKESK.

The chain couples TRBV19 to TRBJ2-3; D remains unclear. This CDR3 is built from 15 residues. Germline CDR1 and CDR2: LNHDA and SQIVND (reference sequence). V was trimmed by 8 bases and J by 1 base, leaving 16 bases between them. Here the CDR3 reads CASSPPSDRTDTQYF. CDR3 sequence (DNA): TGTGCCAGTTCCCCCCCCTCGGACCGCACAGATACGCAGTATTTT.

The V and J genes are TRBV11-3 and TRBJ2-7, with 8 positions matching TRBD2. The CDR3 loop spans 12 amino acids. Unmatched junction bases numbered 1, after V lost 3 bases and J lost 6 bases. From germline, CDR1 is SGHNT and CDR2 YENEEA. CDR3 nucleotides: TGTGCCAGCAGCTTTGCGGGGGGCGAGCAGTACTTC. Amino acids: CASSFAGGEQYF.